Each of the 14 T cell receptor beta chains below was sequenced from the same sample in a study of T-cell reconstitution after alpha-beta-depleted transplantation in children. The TCRbeta library was prepared with unique molecular identifiers. One entry per CDR3 protein results from TCRdb running MiXCR on the PCR reads. The table shows about 300,000 distinct CDR3 sequences, with over 9.5% occurring only once. This specimen consisted of PBMCs, obtained before TCRalphabeta/CD19-depleted stem cell transplant. The origin of the receptors is a boy under two years old with acute myeloid leukemia, due to receive a stem cell transplant.

This clonotype was counted at least ten times. V gene TRBV6-1 combines with J gene TRBJ1-4; D remains ambiguous. Looked up from germline, CDR1 is MNHNS and CDR2 is SASEGT. This CDR3 has 13 amino acids. V was pared by 2 bases and J by 5 bases, with 6 bases between. The CDR3 spells CASSELGNEKLFF. The CDR3 nucleotides are TGTGCCAGCAGTGAACTAGGGAATGAAAAACTGTTTTTT.

Many counts were recorded for this clonotype. The chain links TRBV7-3 to TRBJ2-3; weak D call: TRBD2 (5 bases). V lost 5 bases and J lost 3, with 15 bases in between. Germline CDR1 reads SGHTA; CDR2 reads FQGTGA. This CDR3 spans 15 amino acids. The CDR3 nucleotides are TGTGCCAGCAGCCAAATCGGGGAGATGACAGATACGCAGTATTTT. This sequence encodes CASSQIGEMTDTQYF.

The sample holds many counts of this clonotype. This chain links TRBV6-5 with TRBJ2-7; the D call may be TRBD1 or TRBD2 (5 bases each). This CDR3 region has 13 residues. V was shortened by 8 bases and J by 1 base, with 12 bases between the two germline ends. Germline CDR1 is MNHEY and CDR2 is SVGAGI. The CDR3, as DNA: TGTGCCAGCGGGGACGGGATTTCCTACGAGCAGTACTTC. Residues: CASGDGISYEQYF.

This clonotype was counted only a few times. J is TRBJ2-7 and V is TRBV28; D may be TRBD1 (6 bases). CDR1 is MDHEN and CDR2 is SYDVKM in the germline V gene. The CDR3 totals 15 residues. Trimming cost V 6 bases and J 5 bases, with 20 bases left between them. For the CDR3, the DNA is TGTGCCAGCAGCTGGCGGGCAAACAAGGGGGACGAGCAGTACTTC. Protein: CASSWRANKGDEQYF.

This clonotype has more than one count but fewer than ten. The chain combines TRBV15 with TRBJ2-5; no clear D. Germline V gene lookup returns CDR1 LNHNV and CDR2 YYDKDF (reference sequence). This CDR3 has 15 residues. V was clipped by 1 base and J by 5 bases, with 14 bases between them. The chain's CDR3 is CATSRGGRLGETQYF. As DNA, the CDR3 is TGTGCCACCAGCAGAGGCGGACGTTTGGGGGAGACCCAGTACTTC.

This clonotype was counted many times. The genes are TRBV28 and TRBJ2-7; D is perhaps TRBD2 (5 bases). The CDR3 has 14 amino acids. Germline V gene lookup returns CDR1 MDHEN and CDR2 SYDVKM. V was shortened by 6 bases and J by 7 bases, with 19 bases between the two germline ends. The CDR3 sequence: CASSFGESRWEQYF. CDR3 in DNA: TGTGCCAGCAGCTTCGGGGAGAGTAGGTGGGAGCAGTACTTC. Based on the CDR3 plus reference TRBV28 and TRBJ2-7, the full variable domain is DVKVTQSSRYLVKRTGEKVFLECVQDMDHENMFWYRQDPGLGLRLIYFSYDVKMKEKGDIPEGYSVSREKKERFSLILESASTNQTSMYLCASSFGESRWEQYFGPGTRLTVT.

This clonotype appeared many times. The V and J genes are TRBV28 and TRBJ1-4; D is unclear. CDR1 is MDHEN, CDR2 SYDVKM, per germline. The CDR3 is made up of 15 amino acids. V was trimmed by 4 bases and J by 6 bases, leaving 15 bases between them. The CDR3 spells CASSSPRATHEKLFF. CDR3 DNA: TGTGCCAGCAGTTCTCCGAGGGCTACCCATGAAAAACTGTTTTTT.

Ten or more counts support this clonotype. J is TRBJ1-1 and V is TRBV27; a possible D gene is TRBD1 (6 bases). The V gene's germline CDR1 is MNHEY and CDR2 SMNVEV (reference sequence). This CDR3 has 11 residues. Trimming stripped 5 bases from V and 9 bases from J, with 10 bases between. The CDR3 nucleotides read TGTGCCAGCAGTCTCGGGACAAAAGCTTTCTTT. It codes for CASSLGTKAFF.

The sample holds many counts of this clonotype. The rearrangement links TRBV2 to TRBJ2-7; TRBD2 agrees at 13 bases. The CDR3 is 13 amino acids. CDR1 SNHLY and CDR2 FYNNEI come from the germline V gene. The ends lost 11 bases at V and 3 bases at J; junction bases unmatched: 4. The CDR3 region has the DNA TGTGCCGGGAGGACTAGCGGGGGCTACGAGCAGTACTTC. This encodes CAGRTSGGYEQYF. The full variable domain, in which reference TRBV2 and TRBJ2-7 provide the parts outside the CDR3, is EPEVTQTPSHQVTQMGQEVILRCVPISNHLYFYWYRQILGQKVEFLVSFYNNEISEKSEIFDDQFSVERPDGSNFTLKIRSTKLEDSAMYFCAGRTSGGYEQYFGPGTRLTVT.

V usage is TRBV12-3 or TRBV12-4 and J usage is TRBJ1-1; 8 nucleotides line up with TRBD1. This CDR3 comprises 18 residues. J was trimmed by 3 bases and V by 1 base; bases with no gene match: 13. This CDR3 is CASSLVAGGEGVDTEAFF. DNA of the CDR3: TGTGCCAGCAGTTTAGTGGCAGGGGGCGAGGGTGTGGACACTGAAGCTTTCTTT.

This clonotype came up many times. This chain joins TRBV4-2 and TRBJ2-2; D remains ambiguous. The germline CDR1 and CDR2 sequences are LGHNA and YNFKEQ. Trimming removed 1 base at V and 8 bases at J, with 11 bases between. The CDR3 runs 14 residues. In DNA form, the CDR3 reads TGTGCCAGCAGCCAAGTAGCAGCAACTGGGGAGCTGTTTTTT. It codes for CASSQVAATGELFF.

There are many counts of this clonotype. The chain employs TRBV29-1 and TRBJ2-3; D may be TRBD2 (5 bases). This CDR3 is 14 amino acids long. Germline V gene lookup returns CDR1 SQVTM and CDR2 ANQGSEA. With 7 bases removed from V and 4 bases from J, the gap between germline ends came to 18 bases. The CDR3 sequence: CSGDPSTGADTQYF. CDR3 nucleotides: TGCAGCGGTGACCCTAGCACGGGCGCAGATACGCAGTATTTT.

For this clonotype: A single base separates this from a much larger clone, so it may be a read error. The chain has TRBV9 and TRBJ1-5; the match to TRBD1 covers 8 bases. Germline loops: CDR1 SGDLS, CDR2 YYNGEE. The CDR3 is 16 amino acids. Losses at the gene ends were 0 bases for V and 2 bases for J; bases not matched to a gene: 4. The CDR3 protein is CASSVAGQDCNQPQHF. The CDR3 region has the DNA TGTGCCAGCAGCGTAGCGGGACAGGATTGCAATCAGCCCCAGCATTTT.

This chain uses TRBV6-1 with TRBJ2-7; no clear D. This CDR3 has 14 amino acids. The germline V gene has CDR1 MNHNS and CDR2 SASEGT. V was clipped by 5 bases and J by 1 base, with 12 bases between them. DNA for the CDR3: TGTGCCAGCAGTCTTTATTTGCGTTCCTACGAGCAGTACTTC. Translating gives CASSLYLRSYEQYF.